Given below is one T cell receptor beta chain in context. What it binds is unknown. Profiled with immunoSEQ multiplex PCR; TCRdb holds only in-frame clones, not every one. The table lists about 38,000 clones, 90% to 95% of them singletons, with approximately 3.2% in the top ten. This entry belongs to a study of cytomegalovirus exposure and HLA in healthy donors. Findings of the study overall: Overall, around 160 TCR beta chains were annotated as cytomegalovirus-associated. Reports indicated that the classifier achieved high specificity and sensitivity in diagnosing cytomegalovirus status.

The germline V gene has CDR1 GTSNPN and CDR2 SVGIG (reference sequence). The CDR3 sequence is 13 residues long. V gave up 1 base and J gave up 6 bases; unmatched junction bases: 2. Sequencing was carried out using PBMCs. The TCR comes from a man aged 18 to 29 in good health and CMV-seronegative. The chain is built from TRBV30 and TRBJ1-1, with 10 bases identical to TRBD1. CDR3 nucleotides: TGTGCCTGGAGTGGACAGGGGGCGCCTGAAGCTTTCTTT. Its translation is CAWSGQGAPEAFF.